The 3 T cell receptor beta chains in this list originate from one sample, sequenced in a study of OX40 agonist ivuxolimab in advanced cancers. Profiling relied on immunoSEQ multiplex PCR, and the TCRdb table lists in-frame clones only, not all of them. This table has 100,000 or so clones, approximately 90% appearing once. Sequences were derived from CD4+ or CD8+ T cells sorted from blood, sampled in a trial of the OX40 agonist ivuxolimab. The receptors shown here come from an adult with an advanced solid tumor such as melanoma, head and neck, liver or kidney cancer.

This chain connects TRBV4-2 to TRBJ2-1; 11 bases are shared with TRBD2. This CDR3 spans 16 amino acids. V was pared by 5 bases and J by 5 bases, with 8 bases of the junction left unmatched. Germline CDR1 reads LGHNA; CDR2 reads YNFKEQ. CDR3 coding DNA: TGTGCCAGCAGCTCTTGGTCGGGACTAGCGGACAATGAGCAGTTCTTC. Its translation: CASSSWSGLADNEQFF.

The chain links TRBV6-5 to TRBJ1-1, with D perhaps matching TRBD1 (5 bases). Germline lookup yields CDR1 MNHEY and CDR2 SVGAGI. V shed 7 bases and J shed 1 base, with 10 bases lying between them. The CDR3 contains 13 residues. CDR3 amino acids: CASTSGGNTEAFF. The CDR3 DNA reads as TGTGCCAGCACCTCGGGGGGGAACACTGAAGCTTTCTTT.

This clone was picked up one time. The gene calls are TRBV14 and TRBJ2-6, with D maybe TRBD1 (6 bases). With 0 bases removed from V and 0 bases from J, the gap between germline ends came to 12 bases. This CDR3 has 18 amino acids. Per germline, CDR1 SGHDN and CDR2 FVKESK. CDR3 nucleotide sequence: TGTGCCAGCAGCCAAGAAAGGGGGTTCCACTCTGGGGCCAACGTCCTGACTTTC. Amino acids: CASSQERGFHSGANVLTF.